The 24 T cell receptor beta chains below were found in one sample sequenced in a study of blood T cells in healthy people across ages. Sample-barcoded 5' priming and a J-beta primer mix drove a second PCR of roughly 6 to 12 cycles. Each CDR3 protein is one row after TCRdb ran MiXCR on the 5' RACE reads. The sample shows about 1,800,000 distinct CDR3 sequences, approximately 30% of them seen only once. Source material: blood. These receptors were collected from a woman aged 25 to 39 in good health.

This clonotype was found many times. The chain couples TRBV7-9 to TRBJ2-7, with a tentative D call TRBD1 (5 bases). This CDR3 has 13 residues. The ends were cut back, 5 bases at V and 7 bases at J, with 15 bases in the middle. CDR1 is SEHNR, CDR2 FQNEAQ, per germline (reference sequence). CDR3 residues: CASSLDSFGEQYF. The CDR3 nucleotides read TGTGCCAGCAGCCTAGACAGTTTCGGGGAGCAGTACTTC.

A word on this clonotype: A much bigger clone sits one base away, suggesting this may be a read error. The chain carries TRBV9 and TRBJ2-1, with 10 nucleotides matching TRBD2. The DNA end is a closer match to TRBJ2-7, so the J assignment may be wrong. The germline V gene encodes CDR1 SGDLS and CDR2 YYNGEE. The CDR3 sequence is 14 residues long. This CDR3 reads CASSGLAGSNEQYF. CDR3 bases: TGTGCCAGCAGCGGACTAGCGGGTTCTAATGAGCAGTACTTC.

Concerning this clonotype: A much larger clonotype is one base distant, so this may be a read error. The chain joins TRBV7-2 to TRBJ2-7; D not resolved. This CDR3 is built from 12 residues. Per the germline V gene, CDR1 is SGHTA and CDR2 is FQGNSA. CDR3 DNA sequence: TGTGCCAGCAGCTTAGTTCCCTACGGGCAGTACTTC. This translates into CASSLVPYGQYF.

In its sample, this clonotype was seen many times. The rearrangement uses TRBV5-6 and TRBJ1-2; a weak D match, TRBD1 (6 bases). The CDR3 covers 15 residues. Germline V lookup: CDR1 SGHDT, CDR2 YYEEEE. The V end was cut by 4 bases, the J end by 3 bases, with 16 bases between. CDR3 protein: CASSPYSGDHYGYTF. Written as DNA, the CDR3 is TGTGCCAGCAGCCCTTACTCAGGGGACCACTATGGCTACACCTTC.

V is TRBV30 and J is TRBJ1-2; D is undetermined. Germline lookup yields CDR1 GTSNPN and CDR2 SVGIG (reference sequence). V was clipped by 4 bases and J by 0 bases, with 9 bases between them. This CDR3 contains 13 residues. The CDR3 DNA reads as TGTGCCTGGACGGGTCTGACTAACTATGGCTACACCTTC. This gives the protein CAWTGLTNYGYTF.

This rearrangement joins TRBV20-1 to TRBJ2-1, with D possibly TRBD2 on 6 matching bases. In germline, CDR1 is DFQATT, CDR2 SNEGSKA (reference sequence). The ends were cut back, 3 bases at V and 9 bases at J, with 18 bases in the middle. This CDR3 has 14 residues. The CDR3 DNA is TGCAGTGCTAGGTCCGGGAGTATTGCAAGTGAGCAGTTCTTC. The encoded protein is CSARSGSIASEQFF.

With regard to this clonotype: This may be a read error, as it is one base from a much larger clone. This chain connects TRBV4-1 to TRBJ1-2; tentatively, D is TRBD1 (5 bases). This CDR3 is built from 15 residues. Trimming left V 0 bases short and J 8 bases short, with 16 bases between. Germline lookup yields CDR1 MGHRA and CDR2 YSYEKL. The CDR3 loop reads CASSQEGQPSRGYTF. CDR3 sequence (DNA): TGCGCCAGCAGCCAAGAGGGGCAGCCCTCAAGAGGCTACACCTTC.

The sample holds a few counts of this clonotype. The chain is built from TRBV15 and TRBJ2-1; 7 nucleotides agree with TRBD1. Germline CDR1 LNHNV, CDR2 YYDKDF (reference sequence). This CDR3 has 15 amino acids. Trimming at V came to 2 bases and at J to 9 bases, leaving 10 bases not matched to a gene. The CDR3 here is CATSRIGGALGEQFF. CDR3 sequence (DNA): TGTGCCACCAGCAGAATAGGGGGCGCGCTGGGTGAGCAGTTCTTC.

The V call is TRBV10-3, the J call TRBJ2-4; TRBD2 matches 12 bases. Germline values: CDR1 ENHRY, CDR2 SYGVKD. There are 12 residues in the CDR3. The trim removed 10 bases at V and 13 bases at J, leaving 8 bases unmatched. The CDR3 DNA sequence: TGTGCCACAACTAGCGGGGGGCCGGTGCAGTACTTC. This codes for CATTSGGPVQYF.

The rearrangement joins TRBV4-1 to TRBJ1-5; no definite D call. Trimming removed 0 bases from V and 7 bases from J, with 10 bases in between. Per germline, CDR1 MGHRA and CDR2 YSYEKL. CDR3 size: 14 residues. CDR3 DNA sequence: TGCGCCAGCAGCCAAGAGGTCCAAGGGCAGCCCCAGCATTTT. Translating it yields CASSQEVQGQPQHF.

The table lists this clonotype with a few counts. The DNA for the CDR3 is TGTGCCAGCAGCCCACAGGGCTATGGTAATGAAAAACTGTTTTTT. Protein product: CASSPQGYGNEKLFF. The V gene is TRBV9, the J gene TRBJ1-4; possibly TRBD1 for D (6 bases). V dropped 4 bases and J dropped 4 bases, with 14 bases sitting between them. CDR1 SGDLS and CDR2 YYNGEE come from the germline V gene. The CDR3 is 15 residues long.

V is TRBV27 and J is TRBJ2-1; the D call may be TRBD1 or TRBD2 (5 bases each). The ends were cut back, 6 bases at V and 8 bases at J, with 17 bases in the middle. Germline values: CDR1 MNHEY, CDR2 SMNVEV (reference sequence). This CDR3 comprises 14 residues. CDR3 residues: CASSWDQGAYEQFF. The CDR3 DNA follows: TGTGCCAGCAGCTGGGACCAGGGTGCCTATGAGCAGTTCTTC.

The chain is built from TRBV20-1 and TRBJ2-7, with TRBD1 matching 7 bases. Near its end, the DNA agrees better with TRBJ2-5, so the J call may be wrong. Per germline, CDR1 DFQATT and CDR2 SNEGSKA (reference sequence). The CDR3 contains 13 residues. As DNA, the CDR3 is TGCAGTGCTAGACGAGGGGGCTCGGAGACCCAGTACTTC. Encoded protein: CSARRGGSETQYF.

CDR3 nucleotides: TGTGCCAGCAGTTCTAGCACAGGGGAGGGAGAGACCCAGTACTTC. Translated, it gives CASSSSTGEGETQYF. V usage is TRBV25-1 and J usage is TRBJ2-5; TRBD1 or TRBD2 may be the D gene (7 bases each). The germline V gene has CDR1 MGHDK and CDR2 SYGVNS. Between the trimmed V and J ends, which lost 5 bases and 4 bases, there was a span of 17 bases. The CDR3 length is 15 residues.

In this sample, this clonotype turned up a few times. The CDR3 loop reads CASSFSLPPETQYF. CDR3 in DNA: TGTGCCAGCAGTTTCAGTCTGCCTCCGGAGACCCAGTACTTC. The chain combines TRBV27 with TRBJ2-5; unclear D gene. This CDR3 is built from 14 residues. Germline loops: CDR1 MNHEY, CDR2 SMNVEV (reference sequence). V lost 3 bases, J lost 5 bases, and 13 bases lay in between.

The chain is built from TRBV25-1 and TRBJ2-7; 9 nucleotides align to TRBD1. With 7 bases clipped from V and 2 bases from J, the junction kept 9 bases outside the gene matches. CDR3 length equals 15 residues. The germline gives CDR1 MGHDK, CDR2 SYGVNS. Here the CDR3 DNA reads TGTGCCAGCAAGTATGGGGACAGGGAAGCCTACGAGCAGTACTTC. Translated, it gives CASKYGDREAYEQYF.

There are a few counts of this clonotype. The rearrangement uses TRBV4-1 and TRBJ1-4; no firm D call. This CDR3 has 17 residues. Germline V lookup: CDR1 MGHRA, CDR2 YSYEKL. Trimming pared 4 bases from V and 9 bases from J, leaving 24 bases between. CDR3 region: CASSLDGLPRDRKKLFF. The DNA of the CDR3 is TGCGCCAGCAGCCTAGACGGACTACCTCGGGATCGGAAAAAACTGTTTTTT.

This clonotype showed up just a few times. The chain employs TRBV4-3 and TRBJ1-4; D gene uncertain. This CDR3 has 16 residues. Germline CDR1 and CDR2: LGHNA and YSLEER. V dropped 0 bases and J dropped 6 bases, with 14 bases sitting between them. CDR3 sequence: CASSQDRSGKHEKLFF. CDR3 nucleotides: TGCGCCAGCAGCCAAGATAGGTCGGGGAAGCATGAAAAACTGTTTTTT.

On this clonotype itself: It may be a read error: a sequence one base away is much more abundant. This chain connects TRBV12-3 or TRBV12-4 to TRBJ2-7; 9 nucleotides match TRBD1. The CDR3 runs to 18 residues. Unmatched junction bases numbered 23, after V lost 7 bases and J lost 7 bases. As DNA, the CDR3 is TGTGCCAGCACCGGCCGGGACAGGGCGCCCCTTGCCTACAATGAGCAGTACTTC. Protein sequence: CASTGRDRAPLAYNEQYF.

This clonotype was found a few times. The chain joins TRBV3-1 to TRBJ2-1; the D gene is possibly TRBD2 (5 bases). This CDR3 is built from 14 residues. V was trimmed by 4 bases and J by 7 bases, leaving 14 bases between them. Per germline, CDR1 LGHDT and CDR2 YNNKEL (reference sequence). The CDR3 DNA reads TGTGCCAGCAGCCGGAGAGCGGCCGGGAATGAGCAGTTCTTC. As protein: CASSRRAAGNEQFF.

J is TRBJ2-2 and V is TRBV5-1; D is ambiguous. The germline CDR1 and CDR2 sequences are SGHRS and YFSETQ. The CDR3 totals 15 residues. Trimming took 2 bases from V and 5 from J, leaving 13 bases between them. The CDR3 nucleotides are TGCGCCAGCAGCTTTGCGCCCGTAGATACCGGGGAGCTGTTTTTT. Amino acid sequence: CASSFAPVDTGELFF.

This chain joins TRBV20-1 and TRBJ1-5; D unclear. This CDR3 contains 12 residues. Per the germline V gene, CDR1 is DFQATT and CDR2 is SNEGSKA (reference sequence). V was pared by 6 bases and J by 4 bases, with 10 bases between. DNA of the CDR3: TGCAGTGCCGAACGGGGAAATCAGCCCCAGCATTTT. It yields the protein CSAERGNQPQHF.

This clonotype was counted a few times. The chain carries TRBV20-1 and TRBJ2-7, with D possibly matching TRBD2 (5 bases). V shed 6 bases and J shed 4 bases, with 19 bases lying between them. Germline CDR1 reads DFQATT; CDR2 reads SNEGSKA (reference sequence). The CDR3 runs 14 residues. CDR3 region: CSAQPPGQRYEQYF. The DNA of the CDR3 is TGCAGTGCCCAACCCCCAGGCCAGCGGTACGAGCAGTACTTC.

This clonotype was picked up many times. The rearrangement joins TRBV5-5 to TRBJ2-5; TRBD1 might be the D (6 bases). The CDR3 contains 13 residues. Trimming pared 10 bases from V and 2 bases from J, leaving 15 bases between. CDR1 and CDR2 from the germline V gene are SGHKS and YYEKEE (reference sequence). Written as DNA, the CDR3 is TGTGCCTTCAACATACAGGGACAAGAGACCCAGTACTTC. Translating it yields CAFNIQGQETQYF.